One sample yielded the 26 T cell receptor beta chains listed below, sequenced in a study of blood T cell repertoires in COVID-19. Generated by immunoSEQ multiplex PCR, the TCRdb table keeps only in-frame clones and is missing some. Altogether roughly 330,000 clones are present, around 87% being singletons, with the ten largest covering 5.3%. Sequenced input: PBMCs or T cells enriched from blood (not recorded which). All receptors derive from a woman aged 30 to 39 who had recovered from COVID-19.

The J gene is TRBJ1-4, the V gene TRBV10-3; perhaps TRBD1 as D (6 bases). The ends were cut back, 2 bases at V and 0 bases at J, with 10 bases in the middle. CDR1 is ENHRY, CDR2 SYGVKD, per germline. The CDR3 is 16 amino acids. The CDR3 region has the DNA TGTGCCATCAGTGAGACAGGGTTTGCAACTAATGAAAAACTGTTTTTT. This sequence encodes CAISETGFATNEKLFF.

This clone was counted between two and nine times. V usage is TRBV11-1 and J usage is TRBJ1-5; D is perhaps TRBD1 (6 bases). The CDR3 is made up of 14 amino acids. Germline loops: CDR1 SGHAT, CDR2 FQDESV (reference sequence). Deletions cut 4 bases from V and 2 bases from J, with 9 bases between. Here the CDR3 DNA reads TGTGCCAGCAGCTCCTCAGGGGGCAATCAGCCCCAGCATTTT. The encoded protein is CASSSSGGNQPQHF.

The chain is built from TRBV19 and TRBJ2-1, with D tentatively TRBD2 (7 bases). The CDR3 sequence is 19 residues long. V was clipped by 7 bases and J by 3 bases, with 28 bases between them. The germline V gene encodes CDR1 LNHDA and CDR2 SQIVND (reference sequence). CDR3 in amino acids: CASIPVEGGGGPLYNEQFF. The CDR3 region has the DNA TGTGCCAGTATTCCCGTCGAGGGGGGGGGCGGCCCTCTCTACAATGAGCAGTTCTTC.

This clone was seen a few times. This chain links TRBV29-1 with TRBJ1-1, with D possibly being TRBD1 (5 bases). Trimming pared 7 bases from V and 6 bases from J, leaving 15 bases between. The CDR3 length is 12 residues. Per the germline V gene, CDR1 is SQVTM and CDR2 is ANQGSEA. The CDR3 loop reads CSAGGEGAEAFF. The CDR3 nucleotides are TGCAGCGCCGGGGGGGAAGGGGCTGAAGCTTTCTTT.

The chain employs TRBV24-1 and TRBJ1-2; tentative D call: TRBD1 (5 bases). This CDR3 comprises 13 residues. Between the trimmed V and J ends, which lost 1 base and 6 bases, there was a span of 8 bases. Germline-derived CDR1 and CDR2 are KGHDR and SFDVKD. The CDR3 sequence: CATSDFRGDGYTF. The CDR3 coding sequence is TGTGCCACCAGTGATTTTAGGGGTGATGGCTACACCTTC.

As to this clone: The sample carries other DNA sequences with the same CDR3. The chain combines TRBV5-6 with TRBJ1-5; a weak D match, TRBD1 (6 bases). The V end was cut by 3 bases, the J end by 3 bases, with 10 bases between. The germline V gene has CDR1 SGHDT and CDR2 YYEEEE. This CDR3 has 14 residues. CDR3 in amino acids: CASSSGQSNQPQHF. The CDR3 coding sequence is TGTGCCAGCAGCTCTGGACAGTCCAATCAGCCCCAGCATTTT.

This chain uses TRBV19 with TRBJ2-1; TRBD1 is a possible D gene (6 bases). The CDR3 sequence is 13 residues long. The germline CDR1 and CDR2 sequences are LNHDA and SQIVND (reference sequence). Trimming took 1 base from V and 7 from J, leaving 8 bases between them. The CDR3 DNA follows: TGTGCCAGTAGTATAGGCAGGGGTAATGAGCAGTTCTTC. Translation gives CASSIGRGNEQFF.

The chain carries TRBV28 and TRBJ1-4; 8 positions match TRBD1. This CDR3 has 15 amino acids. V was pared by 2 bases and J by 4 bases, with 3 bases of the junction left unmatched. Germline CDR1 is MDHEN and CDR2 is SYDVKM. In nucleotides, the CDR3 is TGTGCCAGCAGTTTAGACGACAGGGGTAATGAAAAACTGTTTTTT. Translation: CASSLDDRGNEKLFF.

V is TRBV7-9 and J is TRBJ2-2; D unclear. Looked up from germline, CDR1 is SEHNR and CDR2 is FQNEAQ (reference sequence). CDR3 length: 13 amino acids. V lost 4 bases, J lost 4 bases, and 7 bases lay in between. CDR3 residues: CASSSPGTGELFF. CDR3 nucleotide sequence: TGTGCCAGCAGCTCCCCGGGCACCGGGGAGCTGTTTTTT.

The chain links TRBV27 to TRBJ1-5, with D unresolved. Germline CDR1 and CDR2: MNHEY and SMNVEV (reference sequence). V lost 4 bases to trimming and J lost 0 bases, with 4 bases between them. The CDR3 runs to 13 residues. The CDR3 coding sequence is TGTGCCAGCAGTTCCAATAGCAATCAGCCCCAGCATTTT. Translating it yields CASSSNSNQPQHF.

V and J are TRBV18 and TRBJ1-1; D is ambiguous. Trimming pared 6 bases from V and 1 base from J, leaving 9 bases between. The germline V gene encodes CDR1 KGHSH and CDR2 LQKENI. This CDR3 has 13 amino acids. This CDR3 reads CASSLQQNTEAFF. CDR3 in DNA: TGTGCCAGCTCCCTCCAACAGAACACTGAAGCTTTCTTT. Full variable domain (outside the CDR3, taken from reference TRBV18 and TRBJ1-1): NAGVMQNPRHLVRRRGQEARLRCSPMKGHSHVYWYRQLPEEGLKFMVYLQKENIIDESGMPKERFSAEFPKEGPSILRIQQVVRGDSAAYFCASSLQQNTEAFFGQGTRLTVV.

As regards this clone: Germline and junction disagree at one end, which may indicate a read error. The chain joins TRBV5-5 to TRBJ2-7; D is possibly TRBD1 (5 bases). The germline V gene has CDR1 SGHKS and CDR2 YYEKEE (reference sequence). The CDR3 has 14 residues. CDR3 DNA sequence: TGTGCCAACAGCTTGGGCAGGGTGGTGGGAGAGCAGTACTTC. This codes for CANSLGRVVGEQYF.

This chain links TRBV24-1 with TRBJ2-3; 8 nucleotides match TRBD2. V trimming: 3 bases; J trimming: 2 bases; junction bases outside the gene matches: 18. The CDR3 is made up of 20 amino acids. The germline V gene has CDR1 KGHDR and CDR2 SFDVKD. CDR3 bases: TGTGCCACCAGTGATGTGAGGGGGAGGAGCGGGGGCCCTCACACAGATACGCAGTATTTT. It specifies CATSDVRGRSGGPHTDTQYF.

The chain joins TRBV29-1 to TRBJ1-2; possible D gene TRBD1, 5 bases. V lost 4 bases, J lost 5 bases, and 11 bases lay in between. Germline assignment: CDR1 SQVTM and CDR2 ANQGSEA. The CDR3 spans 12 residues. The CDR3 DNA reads TGCAGCGTTGCCGGGGGTGGGTATGGCTACACCTTC. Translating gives CSVAGGGYGYTF.

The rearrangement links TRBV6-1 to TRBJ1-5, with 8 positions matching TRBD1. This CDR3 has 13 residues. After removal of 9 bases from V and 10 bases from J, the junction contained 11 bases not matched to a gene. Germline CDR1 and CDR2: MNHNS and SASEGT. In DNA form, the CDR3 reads TGTGCCAGTACCGGGACAGGAAGAATACCCCAGCATTTT. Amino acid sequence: CASTGTGRIPQHF.

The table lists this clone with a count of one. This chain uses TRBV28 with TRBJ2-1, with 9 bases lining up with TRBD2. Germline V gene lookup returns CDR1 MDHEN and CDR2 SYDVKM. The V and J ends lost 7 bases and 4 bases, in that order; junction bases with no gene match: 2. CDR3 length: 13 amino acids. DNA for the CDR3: TGTGCCAGCAAAGCGGGGGGTTACAATGAGCAGTTCTTC. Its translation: CASKAGGYNEQFF.

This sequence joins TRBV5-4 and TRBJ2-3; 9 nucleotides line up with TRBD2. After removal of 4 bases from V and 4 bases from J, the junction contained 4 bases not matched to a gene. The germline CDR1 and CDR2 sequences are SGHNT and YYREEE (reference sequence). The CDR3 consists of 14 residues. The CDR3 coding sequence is TGTGCCAGCAGCCCCGCGGGGGGGGCAGATACGCAGTATTTT. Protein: CASSPAGGADTQYF.

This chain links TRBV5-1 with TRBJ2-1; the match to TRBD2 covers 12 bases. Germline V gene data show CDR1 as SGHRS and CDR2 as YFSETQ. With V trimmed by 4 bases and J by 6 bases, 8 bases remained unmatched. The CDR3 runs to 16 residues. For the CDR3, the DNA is TGCGCCAGCAGCCTAAGGACTAGCGGGGCGTCCAATGAGCAGTTCTTC. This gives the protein CASSLRTSGASNEQFF.

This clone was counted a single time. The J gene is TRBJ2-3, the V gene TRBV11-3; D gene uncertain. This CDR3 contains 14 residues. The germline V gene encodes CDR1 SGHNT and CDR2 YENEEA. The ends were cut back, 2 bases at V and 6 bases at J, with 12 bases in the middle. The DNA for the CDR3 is TGTGCCAGCAGCTTATACATTGGTGCTGATACGCAGTATTTT. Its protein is CASSLYIGADTQYF.

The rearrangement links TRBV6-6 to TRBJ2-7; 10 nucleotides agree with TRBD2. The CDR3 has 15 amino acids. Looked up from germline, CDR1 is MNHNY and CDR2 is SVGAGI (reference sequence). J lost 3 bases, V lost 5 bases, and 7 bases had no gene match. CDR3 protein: CASSHGTSAYYEQYF. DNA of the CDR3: TGTGCCAGCAGTCATGGGACTAGCGCTTACTACGAGCAGTACTTC.

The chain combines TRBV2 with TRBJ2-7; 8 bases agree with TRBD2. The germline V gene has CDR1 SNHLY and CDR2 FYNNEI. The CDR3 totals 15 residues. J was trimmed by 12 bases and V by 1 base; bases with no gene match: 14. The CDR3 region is CASSEDPGGARSRYF. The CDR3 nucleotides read TGTGCCAGCAGTGAAGACCCCGGGGGGGCCCGGTCAAGGTACTTC.

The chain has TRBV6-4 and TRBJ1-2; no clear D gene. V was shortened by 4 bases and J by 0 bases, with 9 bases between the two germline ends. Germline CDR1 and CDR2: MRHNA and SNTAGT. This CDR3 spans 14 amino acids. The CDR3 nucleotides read TGTGCCAGCAGTGCCTCCAATGCTAACTATGGCTACACCTTC. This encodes CASSASNANYGYTF.

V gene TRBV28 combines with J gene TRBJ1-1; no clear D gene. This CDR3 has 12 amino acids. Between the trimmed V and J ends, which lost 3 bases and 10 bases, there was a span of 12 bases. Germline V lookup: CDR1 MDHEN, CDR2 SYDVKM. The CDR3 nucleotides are TGTGCCAGCAGTTTTGCAGGCCGGGGAGCTTTCTTT. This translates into CASSFAGRGAFF.

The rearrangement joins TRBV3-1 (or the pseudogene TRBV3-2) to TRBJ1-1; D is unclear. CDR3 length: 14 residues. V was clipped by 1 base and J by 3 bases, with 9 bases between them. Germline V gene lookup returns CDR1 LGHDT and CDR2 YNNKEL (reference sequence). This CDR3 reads CASSQGGPDTEAFF. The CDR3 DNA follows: TGTGCCAGCAGCCAAGGAGGGCCTGACACTGAAGCTTTCTTT.

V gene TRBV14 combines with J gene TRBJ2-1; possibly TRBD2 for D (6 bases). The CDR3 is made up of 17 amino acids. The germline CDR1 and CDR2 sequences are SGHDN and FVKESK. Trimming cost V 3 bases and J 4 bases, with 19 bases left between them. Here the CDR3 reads CASSQGVVGEAYNEQFF. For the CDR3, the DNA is TGTGCCAGCAGCCAGGGGGTTGTTGGGGAGGCTTACAATGAGCAGTTCTTC.

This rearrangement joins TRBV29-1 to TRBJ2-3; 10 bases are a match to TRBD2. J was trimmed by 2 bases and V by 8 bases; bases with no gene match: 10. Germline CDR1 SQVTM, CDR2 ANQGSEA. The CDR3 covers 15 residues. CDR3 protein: CSTDGLAGVTDTQYF. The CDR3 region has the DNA TGCAGCACTGATGGCCTAGCGGGGGTCACAGATACGCAGTATTTT.